Below are 15 T cell receptor beta chains sequenced from a single sample in a study of blood T cell repertoires in COVID-19. The protocol was immunoSEQ multiplex PCR, while the TCRdb copy is restricted to in-frame clones and leaves out a portion. The data contain approximately 270,000 clones, 89% of them singletons. The sequencing input was PBMCs or T cells enriched from blood (not recorded which). The receptor set was obtained from a woman in her sixties who had recovered from COVID-19.

This chain uses TRBV5-1 with TRBJ2-7, with 11 bases matching TRBD2. The CDR3 loop spans 14 amino acids. V lost 4 bases, J lost 4 bases, and 4 bases stayed unmatched. Germline V gene lookup returns CDR1 SGHRS and CDR2 YFSETQ. In DNA, the CDR3 is TGCGCCAGCAGCCTTAGCGGGGGGGAGTACGAGCAGTACTTC. It codes for CASSLSGGEYEQYF.

The V gene is TRBV28, the J gene TRBJ2-1; D is perhaps TRBD1 (5 bases). The CDR3 contains 17 residues. V lost 5 bases to trimming and J lost 3 bases, with 20 bases between them. Germline loops: CDR1 MDHEN, CDR2 SYDVKM. CDR3 amino acids: CASSPQGLAPFYNEQFF. The DNA for the CDR3 is TGTGCCAGCAGTCCCCAGGGTCTTGCCCCATTCTACAATGAGCAGTTCTTC.

Only one count was recorded for this clone. The chain is built from TRBV9 and TRBJ2-7, with 10 bases identical to TRBD2. Germline values: CDR1 SGDLS, CDR2 YYNGEE. The ends lost 4 bases at V and 3 bases at J; junction bases unmatched: 7. The CDR3 loop spans 15 amino acids. For the CDR3, the DNA is TGTGCCAGCAGCCCCCGGACTAGCGGAAACTACGAGCAGTACTTC. This encodes CASSPRTSGNYEQYF.

J is TRBJ2-5 and V is TRBV5-1; 9 nucleotides match TRBD1. The CDR3 extends over 13 amino acids. The V segment lost 7 bases and the J segment 3 bases; nucleotides outside the gene matches: 4. CDR1 and CDR2 (germline): SGHRS, YFSETQ. CDR3 nucleotides: TGCGCCAGCCGACGGGACAGGGAAGAGACCCAGTACTTC. Translated, it gives CASRRDREETQYF.

This rearrangement joins TRBV4-1 to TRBJ2-7; 8 positions match TRBD2. After removal of 5 bases from V and 0 bases from J, the junction contained 3 bases not matched to a gene. CDR3 length equals 14 residues. CDR1 is MGHRA, CDR2 YSYEKL, per germline. CDR3 coding DNA: TGCGCCAGCAGCTTTAGCGGGACCTCCTACGAGCAGTACTTC. The encoded protein is CASSFSGTSYEQYF.

The chain employs TRBV5-1 and TRBJ1-1, with D uncertain. CDR3 length equals 13 residues. Germline CDR1 reads SGHRS; CDR2 reads YFSETQ. The germline V and J ends were trimmed by 4 bases and 6 bases, with 13 bases remaining between them. CDR3 sequence: CASSVEPQAEAFF. In DNA form, the CDR3 reads TGCGCCAGCAGCGTAGAGCCCCAGGCTGAAGCTTTCTTT.

The chain employs TRBV15 and TRBJ2-3; 8 bases map to TRBD2. V lost 1 base and J lost 6; bases outside the gene matches: 6. This CDR3 has 15 residues. The germline gives CDR1 LNHNV, CDR2 YYDKDF (reference sequence). The CDR3 sequence: CATSRVAGGGDTQYF. The CDR3 DNA sequence: TGTGCCACCAGCAGAGTGGCGGGGGGAGGGGATACGCAGTATTTT. The complete variable domain, with remaining parts taken from reference TRBV15 and TRBJ2-3, reads DAMVIQNPRYQVTQFGKPVTLSCSQTLNHNVMYWYQQKSSQAPKLLFHYYDKDFNNEADTPDNFQSRRPNTSFCFLDIRSPGLGDTAMYLCATSRVAGGGDTQYFGPGTRLTVL.

The J gene is TRBJ1-1, the V gene TRBV13; no clear D. In germline, CDR1 is PRHDT, CDR2 FYEKMQ (reference sequence). Trimming took off 0 bases at V and 3 bases at J, with 11 bases between the two ends. The CDR3 loop spans 15 amino acids. The CDR3 spells CASSLGGIFDTEAFF. DNA of the CDR3: TGTGCCAGCAGCTTAGGCGGTATTTTCGACACTGAAGCTTTCTTT.

The chain is built from TRBV5-1 and TRBJ1-1; a possible D gene is TRBD1 (6 bases). There are 15 residues in the CDR3. V shed 2 bases and J shed 4 bases, with 15 bases lying between them. Germline V gene sequence: CDR1 SGHRS, CDR2 YFSETQ. CDR3 in amino acids: CASSLTRRGGTEAFF. The CDR3 DNA sequence: TGCGCCAGCAGCTTAACCCGTCGAGGGGGCACTGAAGCTTTCTTT.

This chain uses TRBV19 with TRBJ2-7; D possibly corresponds to TRBD2 (5 bases). V lost 5 bases and J lost 7, with 15 bases in between. Germline V gives CDR1 LNHDA, CDR2 SQIVND (reference sequence). The CDR3 is 13 amino acids. The CDR3 here is CASSDKPTGEQYF. CDR3 nucleotides: TGTGCCAGTAGTGACAAACCAACGGGGGAGCAGTACTTC.

CDR3 region: CASSVAGQQNTEAFF. The CDR3 DNA is TGTGCCAGCAGCGTAGCTGGACAGCAGAACACTGAAGCTTTCTTT. The chain employs TRBV9 and TRBJ1-1; tentative D call: TRBD1 (6 bases). Germline V gene data show CDR1 as SGDLS and CDR2 as YYNGEE. The CDR3 extends over 15 amino acids. Between the trimmed V and J ends, which lost 0 bases and 1 base, there was a span of 10 bases.

The V call is TRBV29-1, the J call TRBJ2-7; TRBD2 agrees at 7 bases. This CDR3 is 14 amino acids long. J lost 3 bases, V lost 3 bases, and 8 bases had no gene match. In germline, CDR1 is SQVTM, CDR2 ANQGSEA. The CDR3 loop reads CSVDSGGGDYEQYF. CDR3 coding DNA: TGCAGCGTTGACTCTGGGGGGGGAGACTACGAGCAGTACTTC.

The chain couples TRBV7-3 to TRBJ1-1; 7 positions match TRBD1. V shed 5 bases and J 7 bases; nucleotides not matched to a gene: 7. CDR1 is SGHTA, CDR2 FQGTGA, per germline. This CDR3 has 13 amino acids. The CDR3 DNA follows: TGTGCCAGCAGCCCCCAACGGACAGGTGAAGCTTTCTTT. Its translation is CASSPQRTGEAFF.

The chain uses TRBV11-2 and TRBJ1-3; D is possibly TRBD1 (5 bases). Per germline, CDR1 SGHAT and CDR2 FQNNGV. The germline V and J ends were trimmed by 5 bases and 10 bases, with 9 bases remaining between them. The CDR3 spans 11 residues. The CDR3 DNA reads as TGTGCCAGCAGCCGACAGTCAACCATATATTTT. As protein: CASSRQSTIYF.

The V and J genes are TRBV11-2 and TRBJ2-1; a possible D gene is TRBD1 (5 bases). Germline V gene data show CDR1 as SGHAT and CDR2 as FQNNGV. Trimming stripped 2 bases from V and 3 bases from J, with 14 bases between. CDR3 length: 16 amino acids. The CDR3 DNA is TGTGCCAGCAGCTTAAGCCCGAAGGACATCTACAATGAGCAGTTCTTC. Amino acids: CASSLSPKDIYNEQFF.